Shown below are 23 T cell receptor beta chains from a single sample sequenced in a study of T cells in Graves' hyperthyroidism and ophthalmopathy (dated by TCRdb to the late 2010s). Receptor amplification or capture employed multiplex PCR. The run used an Illumina HiSeq 2000. TCR beta CDR3 regions were amplified from RNA transcripts. A first-round RT-PCR of the TCR CDR3 used the HTBI primer set with the Qiagen OneStep RT-PCR kit. TCRdb reran the public reads through fastp at Q25 and MiXCR, keeping productive beta chains. Identical CDR3 protein sequences are pooled into one entry, listed with their most common genes and DNA. In this sample the table shows a few hundred thousand distinct CDR3 sequences, more than 45% of which occur a single time. About 7.8% of the sample rests with the top ten. Sequenced input: peripheral blood or thyroid tissue (not recorded which). Receptors were obtained from a woman aged 18-29 years with Graves' hyperthyroidism.

About this clonotype: No conserved phenylalanine or tryptophan is present at the end of the CDR3, so a read error is the likely explanation. No DNA is shown, since the ends of the CDR3 on it are uncertain; the CDR3 is the one TCRdb lists. This chain links TRBV24-1 with TRBJ1-4; the table calls TRBD1, which could not be checked here. Germline loops: CDR1 KGHDR, CDR2 SFDVKD. The CDR3 is 9 residues long, ends included. The CDR3 loop reads CATSGEGAG.

This clonotype was seen at least ten times. The chain employs TRBV9 and TRBJ1-2; possibly TRBD1 for D (5 bases). CDR3 length equals 15 residues. Germline V gene sequence: CDR1 SGDLS, CDR2 YYNGEE. The ends were cut back, 4 bases at V and 8 bases at J, with 21 bases in the middle. CDR3 nucleotide sequence: TGTGCCAGCAGCCCTTCACCGGCCGGCGGGGACGGCTACACCTTC. Encoded protein: CASSPSPAGGDGYTF.

The CDR3 sequence: CASSLSGQYDEQYF. The CDR3 DNA follows: TGTGCCAGCAGCTTATCGGGCCAGTATGATGAGCAGTATTTT. The J gene is TRBJ2-3, the V gene TRBV7-2; D remains unclear. The CDR3 loop spans 14 amino acids. The V end lost 2 bases, the J end lost 11 bases, and 17 bases lay between the germline ends. Germline lookup yields CDR1 SGHTA and CDR2 FQGNSA.

The rearrangement links TRBV9 to TRBJ2-5, with 9 bases that match TRBD1. The J call is doubtful: the DNA matches TRBJ2-1 better. This CDR3 spans 15 amino acids. The germline V gene has CDR1 SGDLS and CDR2 YYNGEE. DNA of the CDR3: TGTGCCAGCAGCTTGACCGGGACAGGGATCAATGAGCAGTTCTTC. Its translation: CASSLTGTGINEQFF.

In this sample, this clonotype turned up a few times. This sequence joins TRBV2 and TRBJ1-2; D ambiguous. V dropped 11 bases and J dropped 7 bases, with 11 bases sitting between them. CDR3 length: 10 amino acids. The germline V gene encodes CDR1 SNHLY and CDR2 FYNNEI. The CDR3 DNA reads TGTGCCGGCCGCCGGGGTGGCTACACCTTC. It yields the protein CAGRRGGYTF.

This chain joins TRBV7-3 and TRBJ1-6; 7 bases agree with TRBD1. This CDR3 is 18 amino acids long. V shed 5 bases and J 3 bases; nucleotides not matched to a gene: 13. Germline assignment: CDR1 SGHTA and CDR2 FQGTGA. The CDR3 DNA sequence: TGTGCCAGCAGCCCTTCGTCCGGGACAGCAGTCTATAATTCACCCCTCCACTTT. Protein sequence: CASSPSSGTAVYNSPLHF.

V usage is TRBV5-1 and J usage is TRBJ2-7; 8 bases are a match to TRBD1. Per the germline V gene, CDR1 is SGHRS and CDR2 is YFSETQ. The CDR3 runs to 16 residues. With 0 bases clipped from V and 3 bases from J, the junction kept 8 bases outside the gene matches. DNA for the CDR3: TGCGCCAGCAGCTTGGAGGGACAGGCGGAGGGCTACGAGCAGTACTTC. The encoded protein is CASSLEGQAEGYEQYF.

This clonotype is a singleton in its sample. The chain is built from TRBV2 and TRBJ2-3; maybe TRBD2 (6 bases). This CDR3 spans 17 amino acids. V was trimmed by 5 bases and J by 1 base, leaving 19 bases between them. Germline V gene sequence: CDR1 SNHLY, CDR2 FYNNEI. The DNA of the CDR3 is TGTGCCAGCAGTCCCTTTACTAGCTCTGAGGGCACAGATACGCAGTATTTT. Its translation: CASSPFTSSEGTDTQYF. The entire variable domain, with the rest obtained from reference TRBV2 and TRBJ2-3, is as follows: EPEVTQTPSHQVTQMGQEVILRCVPISNHLYFYWYRQILGQKVEFLVSFYNNEISEKSEIFDDQFSVERPDGSNFTLKIRSTKLEDSAMYFCASSPFTSSEGTDTQYFGPGTRLTVL.

This clonotype was counted ten times or more. The chain combines TRBV20-1 with TRBJ2-2; D is unclear. The CDR3 has 15 residues. The V end lost 7 bases, the J end lost 9 bases, and 24 bases lay between the germline ends. CDR1 and CDR2 from the germline V gene are DFQATT and SNEGSKA (reference sequence). The DNA of the CDR3 is TGCAGTGTAATCCGGAACTCCTTTGCCCTCCGGGAGCTGTTTTTT. This codes for CSVIRNSFALRELFF.

For this clonotype: Since a much larger clone is just one base distant, this may be a read error. The chain combines TRBV6-5 with TRBJ1-1, with D unresolved. Looked up from germline, CDR1 is MNHEY and CDR2 is SVGAGI. This CDR3 has 15 residues. CDR3 sequence reads: CASSYSIGLAGEASF. The CDR3 DNA sequence: TGTGCCAGCAGTTACTCGATTGGGCTAGCGGGTGAAGCTTCCTTT.

This clonotype was found many times. This chain connects TRBV6-6 to TRBJ1-1, with 7 bases identical to TRBD1. Losses at the gene ends were 6 bases for V and 3 bases for J; bases not matched to a gene: 7. Germline values: CDR1 MNHNY, CDR2 SVGAGI (reference sequence). CDR3 length: 14 residues. The CDR3 DNA is TGTGCCAGCAGCCTGGACAGGTTACACACTGAAGCTTTCTTT. Residues: CASSLDRLHTEAFF.

The rearrangement links TRBV9 to TRBJ2-3; 7 bases fit TRBD2. Germline CDR1 SGDLS, CDR2 YYNGEE. The CDR3 runs 15 residues. Trimming removed 4 bases from V and 2 bases from J; junction bases left unmatched: 7. As DNA, the CDR3 is TGTGCCAGCAGCCCAGGAGGGGACTACACAGATACGCAGTATTTT. It yields the protein CASSPGGDYTDTQYF.

This clonotype was recorded a few times. The chain employs TRBV7-2 and TRBJ2-7; D is perhaps TRBD2 (6 bases). The CDR3 covers 9 residues. Germline V lookup: CDR1 SGHTA, CDR2 FQGNSA. V was shortened by 9 bases and J by 6 bases, with 6 bases between the two germline ends. The CDR3 DNA is TGTGCCAGGGGGGGCGAGCAGTACTTC. Translating gives CARGGEQYF.

In the case of this clonotype: Germline and junction disagree at one end, which may indicate a read error. The rearrangement uses TRBV7-9 and TRBJ1-5, with D possibly TRBD1 on 6 matching bases. Per the germline V gene, CDR1 is SEHNR and CDR2 is FQNEAQ (reference sequence). CDR3 length: 13 amino acids. This CDR3 reads CASSKGGEQPQHF. The DNA of the CDR3 is TGTGCCAGCAGCAAAGGGGGTGAACAGCCTCAGCATTTT.

CDR3 sequence reads: CASSLRLAGGSSDTQYF. The CDR3, as DNA: TGCGCCAGCAGCTTGCGACTAGCGGGAGGAAGCTCAGATACGCAGTATTTT. V and J are TRBV5-1 and TRBJ2-7; 13 bases align to TRBD2. The assigned J gene may be wrong: the sequence end matches TRBJ2-3 better. Germline values: CDR1 SGHRS, CDR2 YFSETQ. The CDR3 totals 17 residues.

The chain is built from TRBV7-2 and TRBJ2-2; 11 nucleotides match TRBD2. V dropped 11 bases and J dropped 5; count of bases not matched to a gene: 4. The CDR3 sequence is 13 residues long. Germline CDR1 reads SGHTA; CDR2 reads FQGNSA. The CDR3 DNA reads TGTGCCGCAGGACTAGCGGGTACCGGGGAGCTGTTTTTT. It translates to CAAGLAGTGELFF.

The V gene is TRBV10-3, the J gene TRBJ2-3; TRBD1 matches 9 bases. CDR3 length: 14 amino acids. The V gene's germline CDR1 is ENHRY and CDR2 SYGVKD. V lost 7 bases and J lost 4; bases outside the gene matches: 6. CDR3 residues: CAITSGTGSDTQYF. CDR3 nucleotide sequence: TGTGCCATCACTTCCGGGACAGGGTCAGATACGCAGTATTTT.

This clonotype was detected only once. The junction does not match germline at one end; this may be a read error. V and J are TRBV20-1 and TRBJ1-1; 9 bases are a match to TRBD1. Germline-derived CDR1 and CDR2 are DFQATT and SNEGSKA (reference sequence). This CDR3 has 20 residues. CDR3 nucleotide sequence: TGCAGTGCCCGCGGACAGGGGTTGTCAGGGGGCGAGGATATGAACACTGAAGCCTTCTTT. Its translation is CSARGQGLSGGEDMNTEAFF.

This clonotype was counted ten times or more. This chain joins TRBV5-1 and TRBJ2-2; tentative D call: TRBD2 (6 bases). Germline CDR1 and CDR2: SGHRS and YFSETQ. V lost 3 bases and J lost 7, with 16 bases in between. The CDR3 is 15 residues long. CDR3 DNA: TGCGCCAGCAGCTACAGGCTCGGGAGAAACGGGGAGCTGTTTTTT. Amino acid sequence: CASSYRLGRNGELFF.

The J gene is TRBJ1-6, the V gene TRBV20-1; D possibly corresponds to TRBD1 (6 bases). The germline V gene has CDR1 DFQATT and CDR2 SNEGSKA (reference sequence). CDR3 length: 13 amino acids. Trimming shortened V by 3 bases and J by 9 bases, and 12 bases separated the two germline ends. The CDR3 sequence is CSARGGGISPLHF. The CDR3 coding sequence is TGCAGTGCTAGGGGAGGGGGTATTTCACCCCTCCACTTT.

This clonotype has a count of ten or more. V gene TRBV11-2 combines with J gene TRBJ1-5; D unclear. Germline V gene sequence: CDR1 SGHAT, CDR2 FQNNGV. Trimming removed 3 bases from V and 3 bases from J, with 6 bases in between. This CDR3 has 13 amino acids. The CDR3 protein is CASSFGINQPQHF. The CDR3, as DNA: TGTGCCAGCAGCTTTGGAATCAATCAGCCCCAGCATTTT. Variable domain in full (rest from reference TRBV11-2 and TRBJ1-5): EAGVAQSPRYKIIEKRQSVAFWCNPISGHATLYWYQQILGQGPKLLIQFQNNGVVDDSQLPKDRFSAERLKGVDSTLKIQPAKLEDSAVYLCASSFGINQPQHFGDGTRLSIL.

This clonotype was seen just once. Germline and junction disagree at one end, which may indicate a read error. CDR3 amino acids: CASSQDREGVDEQFF. The CDR3, as DNA: TGCGCCAGCAGCCAAGATCGAGAGGGAGTGGATGAGCAGTTCTTC. The gene calls are TRBV7-2 and TRBJ2-7, with D possibly being TRBD2 (5 bases). The end of the DNA aligns better with TRBJ2-1, so the J call may be wrong. From germline, CDR1 is SGHTA and CDR2 FQGNSA. The CDR3 is made up of 15 amino acids.

With respect to this clonotype: A read error may be the cause here, since a much bigger clone is one base away. In nucleotides, the CDR3 is TGTGCCAGCAGCTTACGGGTAACTGGAAACACCGTATATTTT. As protein: CASSLRVTGNTVYF. This rearrangement joins TRBV11-1 to TRBJ1-3; the D is unclear. The CDR3 consists of 14 residues. Germline values: CDR1 SGHAT, CDR2 FQDESV (reference sequence). Full variable domain (remainder filled in from reference TRBV11-1 and TRBJ1-3): EAEVAQSPRYKITEKSQAVAFWCDPISGHATLYWYRQILGQGPELLVQFQDESVVDDSQLPKDRFSAERLKGVDSTLKIQPAELGDSAMYLCASSLRVTGNTVYFGEGSWLTVV.